The 27 T cell receptor beta chains listed next were all sequenced from one sample in a study of shared clonotypes between healthy human individuals. Measured with immunoSEQ multiplex PCR; TCRdb has only the in-frame clones, and not every one. The sample lists 2,500,000 or so clones, just over 90% occurring once. The sample taken for sequencing was naive CD4+ T cells sorted from blood. Indicated subset: CD45RA+ positively selected. The receptors here all came from a man aged 18-30 years in good health.

The chain carries TRBV4-1 and TRBJ2-5, with a weak D call TRBD1 (6 bases). V lost 3 bases to trimming and J lost 2 bases, with 13 bases between them. Germline assignment: CDR1 MGHRA and CDR2 YSYEKL. The CDR3 sequence is 15 residues long. CDR3 bases: TGCGCCAGCAGCCAGGACACAGGGTTTCAAGAGACCCAGTACTTC. It yields the protein CASSQDTGFQETQYF.

V usage is TRBV7-2 and J usage is TRBJ1-3; D is ambiguous. Germline assignment: CDR1 SGHTA and CDR2 FQGNSA. V lost 4 bases, J lost 2 bases, and 12 bases lay in between. The CDR3 loop spans 15 amino acids. DNA of the CDR3: TGTGCCAGCAGCTCCGGACCCTTCCCTGGAAACACCATATATTTT. The encoded protein is CASSSGPFPGNTIYF.

With respect to this clone: The sample carries other DNA sequences with the same CDR3. CDR3 coding DNA: TGTGCCAGCAGTTACGGGCTAGCGGGGGCCGGGGAGCAGTACTTC. Translated: CASSYGLAGAGEQYF. The chain carries TRBV6-6 and TRBJ2-7; 10 bases map to TRBD2. This CDR3 has 15 amino acids. The junction had 8 bases not matched to a gene; V was cut back by 2 bases and J by 7 bases. Per the germline V gene, CDR1 is MNHNY and CDR2 is SVGAGI (reference sequence).

This clone was counted a single time. The chain recombines TRBV19 with TRBJ1-5; 8 bases align to TRBD1. J gave up 1 base and V 0 bases, and 8 bases lay outside the gene matches. The germline V gene encodes CDR1 LNHDA and CDR2 SQIVND (reference sequence). The CDR3 is 18 residues long. CDR3 in amino acids: CASSIDRGRGPSNQPQHF. The CDR3 DNA is TGTGCCAGTAGTATAGATCGCGGCAGGGGGCCGAGCAATCAGCCCCAGCATTTT.

This clone was detected only once. V usage is TRBV5-6 and J usage is TRBJ2-5; 9 bases are a match to TRBD1. CDR1 is SGHDT, CDR2 YYEEEE, per germline. The V gene end was trimmed by 4 bases and the J gene end by 1 base; junction bases not matched to a gene: 5. The CDR3 runs 15 residues. This CDR3 is CASSTMGQGQETQYF. CDR3 nucleotides: TGTGCCAGCAGCACGATGGGACAGGGCCAAGAGACCCAGTACTTC.

The chain has TRBV10-1 and TRBJ2-5; D call uncertain. V lost 3 bases and J 5 bases, leaving 13 bases between the germline ends. Germline loops: CDR1 WNHNN, CDR2 SYGVQD (reference sequence). This CDR3 contains 14 residues. CDR3: CASSDGRFRETQYF. The CDR3 nucleotides read TGCGCCAGCAGTGACGGAAGATTCAGGGAGACCCAGTACTTC.

About this clone itself: At the DNA level, this CDR3 is encoded by other sequences in the same sample as well. The chain joins TRBV19 to TRBJ2-7; 8 bases fit TRBD1. CDR1 is LNHDA and CDR2 is SQIVND in the germline V gene (reference sequence). This CDR3 has 14 amino acids. Losses at the gene ends were 3 bases for V and 2 bases for J; bases not matched to a gene: 3. The CDR3 DNA reads as TGTGCCAGTAGTATCGGGACAGGTCCCTACGAGCAGTACTTC. Its protein product is CASSIGTGPYEQYF. The full variable domain, completed using reference TRBV19 and TRBJ2-7, is DGGITQSPKYLFRKEGQNVTLSCEQNLNHDAMYWYRQDPGQGLRLIYYSQIVNDFQKGDIAEGYSVSREKKESFPLTVTSAQKNPTAFYLCASSIGTGPYEQYFGPGTRLTVT.

The genes are TRBV6-1 and TRBJ1-6; 7 bases map to TRBD1. J lost 10 bases, V lost 6 bases, and 12 bases had no gene match. The germline V gene encodes CDR1 MNHNS and CDR2 SASEGT. The CDR3 runs 15 residues. The CDR3 DNA sequence: TGTGCCAGCAGGGATAGACAGGGAGGTAGATCACCCCTCCACTTT. Protein: CASRDRQGGRSPLHF.

The chain is built from TRBV7-6 and TRBJ2-1, with D possibly matching TRBD1 (5 bases). CDR1 is SGHVS and CDR2 is FNYEAQ in the germline V gene. The V end was cut by 0 bases, the J end by 8 bases, with 8 bases between. This CDR3 region has 13 residues. The CDR3 here is CASSLARGYEQFF. In nucleotides, the CDR3 is TGTGCCAGCAGCTTAGCAAGGGGTTATGAGCAGTTCTTC.

The J gene is TRBJ2-3, the V gene TRBV7-9, with D hard to call. The CDR3 is 13 amino acids. V was trimmed by 10 bases and J by 2 bases, leaving 13 bases between them. The germline gives CDR1 SEHNR, CDR2 FQNEAQ (reference sequence). CDR3: CATVGQITDTQYF. The CDR3 DNA sequence: TGTGCCACGGTGGGCCAGATCACAGATACGCAGTATTTT.

The chain recombines TRBV10-3 with TRBJ2-7; D gene uncertain. The CDR3 loop spans 13 amino acids. V lost 6 bases and J 5 bases, leaving 14 bases between the germline ends. Germline values: CDR1 ENHRY, CDR2 SYGVKD. The DNA of the CDR3 is TGTGCCATCAGCGCGGTCCTGGGGAACGAGCAGTACTTC. Its translation is CAISAVLGNEQYF.

In the case of this clone: Other DNA sequences within the sample encode an identical CDR3. The J gene is TRBJ1-6, the V gene TRBV7-9; no clear D gene. The CDR3 extends over 14 amino acids. CDR1 SEHNR and CDR2 FQNEAQ come from the germline V gene (reference sequence). Trimming took off 3 bases at V and 9 bases at J, with 12 bases between the two ends. This chain's CDR3 is CASSLEGLGSPLHF. The DNA of the CDR3 is TGTGCCAGCAGCTTGGAAGGGCTAGGTTCACCCCTCCACTTT.

The rearrangement joins TRBV5-1 to TRBJ2-1, with 12 bases lining up with TRBD1. The trim removed 4 bases at V and 10 bases at J, leaving 9 bases unmatched. Germline V gene sequence: CDR1 SGHRS, CDR2 YFSETQ. The CDR3 spans 15 residues. The CDR3 region is CASSTGQGAMVEQFF. The DNA of the CDR3 is TGCGCCAGCAGCACGGGACAGGGGGCGATGGTGGAGCAGTTCTTC.

J is TRBJ2-5 and V is TRBV5-6, with D possibly TRBD2 on 6 matching bases. With 0 bases removed from V and 5 bases from J, the gap between germline ends came to 17 bases. Germline CDR1 SGHDT, CDR2 YYEEEE. The length of the CDR3 is 16 residues. DNA for the CDR3: TGTGCCAGCAGCTTGGTGGGGAAGGGACTGGGGGAGACCCAGTACTTC. Translating it yields CASSLVGKGLGETQYF.

The gene calls are TRBV4-1 and TRBJ2-2, with D possibly TRBD1 on 5 matching bases. From germline, CDR1 is MGHRA and CDR2 YSYEKL. The CDR3 has 15 residues. V was pared by 1 base and J by 4 bases, with 10 bases between. The CDR3 here is CASSQATDLTGELFF. DNA of the CDR3: TGCGCCAGCAGCCAAGCGACAGACCTCACCGGGGAGCTGTTTTTT.

In its sample, this clone was seen a few times. Other DNA sequences in the same sample also yield this CDR3. The chain has TRBV18 and TRBJ1-2; D not resolved. CDR1 and CDR2 (germline): KGHSH, LQKENI. CDR3 length equals 13 residues. Trimming stripped 3 bases from V and 3 bases from J, with 8 bases between. In DNA, the CDR3 is TGTGCCAGCTCACCTATGGCAGACTATGGCTACACCTTC. It encodes CASSPMADYGYTF. The full variable domain, with the rest looked up from reference TRBV18 and TRBJ1-2, is NAGVMQNPRHLVRRRGQEARLRCSPMKGHSHVYWYRQLPEEGLKFMVYLQKENIIDESGMPKERFSAEFPKEGPSILRIQQVVRGDSAAYFCASSPMADYGYTFGSGTRLTVV.

A word on this clone: The junction departs from the called germline gene at one end, perhaps through a read error. J is TRBJ2-3 and V is TRBV5-1; 7 bases map to TRBD1. The germline gives CDR1 SGHRS, CDR2 YFSETQ. The length of the CDR3 is 12 residues. The CDR3 is CASSLGQGRIHF. The CDR3 bases are TGCGCCAGCAGCTTGGGACAGGGTAGAATACATTTT.

The CDR3 sequence: CASSLYNPLGNEQFF. The CDR3 bases are TGTGCCAGCAGTTTGTACAACCCTCTAGGCAATGAGCAGTTCTTC. The V and J genes are TRBV28 and TRBJ2-1; D call uncertain. This CDR3 has 15 amino acids. V lost 3 bases, J lost 6 bases, and 15 bases lay in between. CDR1 is MDHEN and CDR2 is SYDVKM in the germline V gene. The variable domain in full, with the rest retrieved from reference TRBV28 and TRBJ2-1, is DVKVTQSSRYLVKRTGEKVFLECVQDMDHENMFWYRQDPGLGLRLIYFSYDVKMKEKGDIPEGYSVSREKKERFSLILESASTNQTSMYLCASSLYNPLGNEQFFGPGTRLTVL.

This chain's CDR3 is CASSFRPEYNGGYTF. In DNA, the CDR3 is TGTGCCAGCAGTTTTCGCCCAGAGTACAACGGTGGCTACACCTTC. The chain is built from TRBV28 and TRBJ1-2, with D unclear. The CDR3 totals 15 residues. Looked up from germline, CDR1 is MDHEN and CDR2 is SYDVKM. Trimming removed 3 bases from V and 7 bases from J, with 18 bases in between.

J is TRBJ2-1 and V is TRBV2, with D perhaps TRBD1 (6 bases). Germline V gene sequence: CDR1 SNHLY, CDR2 FYNNEI. Trimming took off 6 bases at V and 1 base at J, with 10 bases between the two ends. This CDR3 comprises 14 residues. CDR3 sequence (DNA): TGTGCCAGCAGGGGGGACATGTCCTACAATGAGCAGTTCTTC. Its protein is CASRGDMSYNEQFF.

The V call is TRBV5-6, the J call TRBJ2-1; TRBD1 aligns across 7 bases. After removal of 4 bases from V and 5 bases from J, the junction contained 12 bases not matched to a gene. Germline assignment: CDR1 SGHDT and CDR2 YYEEEE. This CDR3 has 16 residues. Written as DNA, the CDR3 is TGTGCCAGCAGCCGCCCACACAGGGGTTGGGACAATGAGCAGTTCTTC. Translating gives CASSRPHRGWDNEQFF. Based on the CDR3 plus reference TRBV5-6 and TRBJ2-1, the full variable domain is DAGVTQSPTHLIKTRGQQVTLRCSPKSGHDTVSWYQQALGQGPQFIFQYYEEEERQRGNFPDRFSGHQFPNYSSELNVNALLLGDSALYLCASSRPHRGWDNEQFFGPGTRLTVL.

The rearrangement uses TRBV18 and TRBJ1-4, with 9 bases matching TRBD1. This CDR3 is 14 amino acids long. J lost 6 bases, V lost 5 bases, and 4 bases had no gene match. In germline, CDR1 is KGHSH, CDR2 LQKENI. The CDR3 coding sequence is TGTGCCAGCTCAGCCGGGACAGGGTATGAAAAACTGTTTTTT. This gives the protein CASSAGTGYEKLFF.

The J gene is TRBJ1-1, the V gene TRBV19, with 9 bases fitting TRBD1. The germline gives CDR1 LNHDA, CDR2 SQIVND (reference sequence). With 6 bases clipped from V and 3 bases from J, the junction kept 5 bases outside the gene matches. This CDR3 contains 14 residues. CDR3 residues: CASSRTGDDTEAFF. The CDR3 DNA is TGTGCCAGTAGCAGGACAGGGGACGACACTGAAGCTTTCTTT.

The chain uses TRBV2 and TRBJ1-2; tentatively, D is TRBD1 (6 bases). This CDR3 has 14 residues. Trimming stripped 3 bases from V and 8 bases from J, with 16 bases between. CDR1 and CDR2 from the germline V gene are SNHLY and FYNNEI. This CDR3 is CASSDLRERGGYTF. CDR3 nucleotide sequence: TGTGCCAGCAGTGACCTCAGGGAAAGGGGGGGCTACACCTTC.

The V and J genes are TRBV6-1 and TRBJ1-5; the D gene is possibly TRBD1 (5 bases). The V and J ends lost 4 bases and 3 bases respectively, with 13 bases between them. Per germline, CDR1 MNHNS and CDR2 SASEGT. This CDR3 has 15 residues. The CDR3 here is CASSGGTPHNQPQHF. The CDR3 DNA reads TGTGCCAGCAGTGGGGGGACGCCCCACAATCAGCCCCAGCATTTT.

This chain uses TRBV2 with TRBJ2-3; TRBD2 matches at 12 bases. The germline V gene encodes CDR1 SNHLY and CDR2 FYNNEI. The CDR3 runs 19 residues. Trimming cost V 5 bases and J 1 base; bases outside gene matches: 13. CDR3 in DNA: TGTGCCAGCAGTTACCAATCCTCTAGCGGGGGGGCCGGCACAGATACGCAGTATTTT. It translates to CASSYQSSSGGAGTDTQYF.

The chain recombines TRBV7-9 with TRBJ1-2; TRBD1 is a possible D gene (5 bases). This CDR3 is built from 14 residues. Trimming stripped 1 base from V and 8 bases from J, with 14 bases between. The germline V gene has CDR1 SEHNR and CDR2 FQNEAQ (reference sequence). DNA for the CDR3: TGTGCCAGCAGCTTAGATGGGGGTTTGACGGGCTACACCTTC. Amino acid sequence: CASSLDGGLTGYTF.